The rows below give T cell receptor beta chains drawn from one sample of a study of blood T cell repertoires in COVID-19. The method was immunoSEQ multiplex PCR; TCRdb's version includes in-frame clones alone and lacks a portion of them. Of fewer than 250,000 clones in the sample, 80% to 90% are singletons; the top ten hold under 3%. The sample consisted of peripheral blood. These receptors were collected from a woman between 40 and 50 years old with active or convalescent COVID-19. CDR3s include the opening cysteine and the closing phenylalanine or tryptophan. The D gene is left open where the match is weak. The size field is filled for only some rows; it gives once, few, many or a size class.

j_call v_call d_call clone_size cdr3_aa cdr3_nt
TRBJ1-6 TRBV2 TRBD1 - CASIKDRVFYNSPLHF TGTGCCAGCATAAAGGACAGGGTATTCTATAATTCACCCCTCCACTTT
TRBJ2-3 TRBV24-1 TRBD1 - CAIGQGADTQYF TGTGCCATTGGACAGGGGGCAGATACGCAGTATTTT
TRBJ1-2 TRBV24-1 TRBD1 - CATSATGGDGYTF TGTGCCACCAGTGCCACAGGGGGGGATGGCTACACCTTC
TRBJ1-1 TRBV7-2 TRBD1 few CASSLMSGGKITEAFF TGTGCCAGCAGCTTAATGTCAGGGGGCAAGATCACTGAAGCTTTCTTT
TRBJ1-2 TRBV18 - - CASSPDGLTYGYTF TGTGCCAGCTCACCAGACGGACTGACCTATGGCTACACCTTC
TRBJ2-1 TRBV19 TRBD2 - CASSMETGTSGTYNEQFF TGTGCCAGTAGTATGGAGACCGGGACTAGCGGAACCTACAATGAGCAGTTCTTC
TRBJ2-3 TRBV19 TRBD2 - CASSGLLGGGATDTQYF TGTGCCAGTAGCGGACTACTTGGCGGGGGGGCAACAGATACGCAGTATTTT
TRBJ1-2 TRBV30 TRBD1 - CAWSVRETGYGYTF TGTGCCTGGAGTGTACGAGAGACAGGGTATGGCTACACCTTC
TRBJ1-4 TRBV19 - - CASSQRAGNEKLFF TGTGCCAGTAGTCAGAGGGCGGGAAATGAAAAACTGTTTTTT
TRBJ2-2 TRBV3-1/TRBV3-2 - - CASSQVFSSPGELFF TGTGCCAGCAGCCAAGTCTTTAGCTCCCCCGGGGAGCTGTTTTTT
TRBJ1-1 TRBV29-1 - - CSVGQGFGTEAFF TGCAGCGTTGGGCAGGGGTTTGGGACTGAAGCTTTCTTT
TRBJ2-7 TRBV9 TRBD1 few CASSPRTGTSYEQYF TGTGCCAGCAGCCCCCGGACAGGGACTTCCTACGAGCAGTACTTC
TRBJ2-7 TRBV9 TRBD1 - CASSAEGTALSYEQYF TGTGCCAGCAGCGCAGAGGGGACAGCCTTATCCTACGAGCAGTACTTC
TRBJ2-1 TRBV9 TRBD2 - CASSPTGAGLAGANEQFF TGTGCCAGCAGCCCCACTGGGGCGGGACTAGCGGGAGCCAATGAGCAGTTCTTC
TRBJ1-3 TRBV4-1 - - CASSQARGGVGNTIYF TGCGCCAGCAGCCAGGCCCGTGGGGGGGTAGGAAACACCATATATTTT
TRBJ2-3 TRBV24-1 - - CATSDPPGGLGTDTQYF TGTGCCACCAGTGATCCCCCCGGGGGGCTCGGCACAGATACGCAGTATTTT
TRBJ2-5 TRBV11-3 TRBD2 - CASSSLLTSGDFPREAQYF TGTGCCAGCAGCTCTCTCCTGACTAGCGGGGACTTTCCAAGAGAGGCCCAGTACTTC
TRBJ1-2 TRBV19 - few CASTERTEFYGYTF TGTGCCAGTACCGAACGGACAGAATTCTATGGCTACACCTTC
TRBJ1-1 TRBV3-1/TRBV3-2 - - CASSQRSTEAFF TGTGCCAGCAGCCAACGTTCTACTGAAGCTTTCTTT
TRBJ2-7 TRBV27 TRBD1 - CASSLTGGRYEQYF TGTGCCAGCAGTTTGACAGGGGGGCGCTACGAGCAGTACTTC
TRBJ2-7 TRBV5-1 - - CASSLPEVSYEQYF TGCGCCAGCAGCTTGCCGGAGGTGTCCTACGAGCAGTACTTC
TRBJ1-5 TRBV9 - few CASSQSGEGNQPQHF TGTGCCAGCAGCCAATCGGGGGAGGGCAATCAGCCCCAGCATTTT
TRBJ2-5 TRBV11-3 TRBD2 - CASSSQGLIGETQYF TGTGCCAGCAGCTCCCAGGGACTAATAGGGGAGACCCAGTACTTC
TRBJ1-2 TRBV29-1 - - CSVGERYGYTF TGCAGCGTTGGCGAACGCTATGGCTACACCTTC
TRBJ2-3 TRBV4-2 TRBD2 - CASSQDRYTGGRADTQYF TGTGCCAGCAGCCAAGATAGATATACGGGGGGGCGTGCAGATACGCAGTATTTT
TRBJ2-5 TRBV14 - once CASSRIGGPGRETQYF TGTGCCAGCAGTCGAATTGGAGGACCAGGACGAGAGACCCAGTACTTC
TRBJ2-4 TRBV2 TRBD1 - CASSLWGQGNIQYF TGTGCCAGCAGTTTATGGGGACAGGGAAACATTCAGTACTTC
TRBJ1-1 TRBV5-1 TRBD1 - CASSLAGTGGSTEAFF TGCGCCAGCAGCTTGGCCGGGACAGGGGGAAGCACTGAAGCTTTCTTT
TRBJ1-5 TRBV24-1 - - CATSDTRSPGNQPQHF TGTGCCACCAGTGATACCAGGTCCCCCGGAAATCAGCCCCAGCATTTT
TRBJ2-1 TRBV7-2 TRBD2 - CASSFGLATYNEQFF TGTGCCAGCAGCTTCGGACTAGCGACTTACAATGAGCAGTTCTTC
TRBJ2-3 TRBV4-3 - - CASSQSRGTDTQYF TGCGCCAGCAGCCAATCTCGGGGCACAGATACGCAGTATTTT
TRBJ2-1 TRBV5-1 TRBD2 few CASSLVSSGRINEQFF TGCGCCAGCAGCTTGGTGTCTAGCGGGAGGATAAATGAGCAGTTCTTC